A single count supports the clone carrying this T cell receptor (beta chain). The antigen is not known. Donors showed nominal health when sampled, although they likely had unrecorded immune exposures. The data belong to a study of cytomegalovirus exposure and HLA in healthy donors. Study-wide results and caveats: Later analysis suggested most CMV-associated TCR beta chains were HLA-restricted. Across donors, sequencing depth was assumed by presence/absence analyses to be roughly uniform.

Researchers ran the PCR with 60 Vbeta and 13 Jbeta primers. Produced via immunoSEQ multiplex PCR; TCRdb's table is partial and in-frame only. The table has around 96,000 clones, over 75% seen once. The CDR3 has 15 amino acids. Germline loops: CDR1 SGHAT, CDR2 FQNNGV. The J segment lost 1 base and the V segment lost 1 base, leaving 4 bases of the junction unmatched. Sequenced: PBMCs. The receptor comes from a man aged 18 to 29 in good health and CMV-seronegative. V usage is TRBV11-2 and J usage is TRBJ2-7; TRBD1 agrees at 7 bases. The CDR3 spells CASSLVDRQSYEQYF. The CDR3 DNA follows: TGTGCCAGCAGCTTAGTGGACAGGCAATCCTACGAGCAGTACTTC.